This T cell receptor (beta chain) emerged from a study of PD-L1 blockade in urothelial cancer. Study-level information: Samples came from 3 weeks, at the second dose, and 6 weeks into treatment.

TCRdb's table, derived via immunoSEQ multiplex PCR, lists solely in-frame clones and lacks some. The sample has 60,000 or so clones, less than 90% seen once. Stated time point: pretreatment peripheral blood. This CDR3 comprises 13 residues. V was shortened by 4 bases and J by 5 bases, with 11 bases between the two germline ends. Germline loops: CDR1 SNHLY, CDR2 FYNNEI. Here the sequenced sample was PBMCs, taken around atezolizumab (anti-PD-L1) treatment. The V call is TRBV2, the J call TRBJ2-5; possible D gene TRBD1, 6 bases. This sequence was found in a man between 65 and 85 years old with urothelial cancer. The CDR3 loop is CASSGAGAETQYF. Here the CDR3 DNA reads TGTGCCAGCAGTGGCGCAGGGGCGGAGACCCAGTACTTC.